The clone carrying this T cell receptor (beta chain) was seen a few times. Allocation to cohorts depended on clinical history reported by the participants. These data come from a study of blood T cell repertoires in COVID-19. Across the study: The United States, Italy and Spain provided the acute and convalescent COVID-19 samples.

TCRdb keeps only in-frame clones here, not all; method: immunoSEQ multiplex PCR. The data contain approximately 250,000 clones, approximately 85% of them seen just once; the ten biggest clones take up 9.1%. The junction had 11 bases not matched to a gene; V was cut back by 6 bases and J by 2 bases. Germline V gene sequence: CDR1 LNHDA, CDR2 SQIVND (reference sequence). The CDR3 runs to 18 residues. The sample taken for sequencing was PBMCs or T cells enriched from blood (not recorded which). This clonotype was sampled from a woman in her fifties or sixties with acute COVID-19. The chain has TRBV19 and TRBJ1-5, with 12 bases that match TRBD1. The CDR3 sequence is CASRPRDRGQIGNQPQHF. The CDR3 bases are TGTGCCAGTAGGCCCCGGGACAGGGGGCAAATTGGCAATCAGCCCCAGCATTTT.